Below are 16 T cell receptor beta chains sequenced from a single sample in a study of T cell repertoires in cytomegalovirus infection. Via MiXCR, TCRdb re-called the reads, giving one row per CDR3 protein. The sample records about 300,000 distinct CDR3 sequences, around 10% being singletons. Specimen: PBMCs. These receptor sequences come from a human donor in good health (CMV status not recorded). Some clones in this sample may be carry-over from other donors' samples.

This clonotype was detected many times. In nucleotides, the CDR3 is TGTGCCAGCAGCTTTTACTCCGAGGAGACCCAGTACTTC. It specifies CASSFYSEETQYF. The rearrangement joins TRBV7-9 to TRBJ2-5; D gene ambiguous. Trimming removed 3 bases from V and 5 bases from J, with 10 bases in between. The CDR3 is 13 residues long. Germline values: CDR1 SEHNR, CDR2 FQNEAQ (reference sequence).

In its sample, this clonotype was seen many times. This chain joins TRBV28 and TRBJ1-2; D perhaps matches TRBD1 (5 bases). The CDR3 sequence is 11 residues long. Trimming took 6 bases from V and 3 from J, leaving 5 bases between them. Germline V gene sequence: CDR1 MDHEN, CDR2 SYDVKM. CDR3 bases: TGTGCCAGCAGCAGGGACTATGGCTACACCTTC. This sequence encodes CASSRDYGYTF.

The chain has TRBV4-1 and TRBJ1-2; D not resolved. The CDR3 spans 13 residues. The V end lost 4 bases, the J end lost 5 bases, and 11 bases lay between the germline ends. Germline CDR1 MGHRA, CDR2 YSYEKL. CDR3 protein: CASSPAEGYGYTF. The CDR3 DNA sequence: TGCGCCAGCAGCCCCGCCGAGGGATATGGCTACACCTTC.

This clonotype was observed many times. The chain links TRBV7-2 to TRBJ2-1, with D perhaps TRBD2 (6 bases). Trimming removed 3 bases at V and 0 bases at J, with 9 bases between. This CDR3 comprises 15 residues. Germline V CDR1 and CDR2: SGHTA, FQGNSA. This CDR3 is CASSFAGSSYNEQFF. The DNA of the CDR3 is TGTGCCAGCAGCTTCGCGGGGAGCTCCTACAATGAGCAGTTCTTC. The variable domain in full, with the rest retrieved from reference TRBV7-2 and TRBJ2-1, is GAGVSQSPSNKVTEKGKDVELRCDPISGHTALYWYRQSLGQGLEFLIYFQGNSAPDKSGLPSDRFSAERTGGSVSTLTIQRTQQEDSAVYLCASSFAGSSYNEQFFGPGTRLTVL.

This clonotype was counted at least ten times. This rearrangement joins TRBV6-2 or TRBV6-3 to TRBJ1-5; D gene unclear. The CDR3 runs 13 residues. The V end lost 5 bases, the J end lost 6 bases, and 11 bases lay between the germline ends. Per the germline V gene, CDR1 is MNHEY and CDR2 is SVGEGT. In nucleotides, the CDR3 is TGTGCCAGCAGTAGGGTGGTTGGTCAGCCCCAGCATTTT. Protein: CASSRVVGQPQHF.

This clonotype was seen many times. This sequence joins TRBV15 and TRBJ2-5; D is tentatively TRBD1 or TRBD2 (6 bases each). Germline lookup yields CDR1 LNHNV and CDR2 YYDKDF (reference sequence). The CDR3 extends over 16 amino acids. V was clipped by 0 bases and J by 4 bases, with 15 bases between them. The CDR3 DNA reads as TGTGCCACCAGCAGAGATCGGGGGCAGGCGGGAGAGACCCAGTACTTC. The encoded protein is CATSRDRGQAGETQYF.

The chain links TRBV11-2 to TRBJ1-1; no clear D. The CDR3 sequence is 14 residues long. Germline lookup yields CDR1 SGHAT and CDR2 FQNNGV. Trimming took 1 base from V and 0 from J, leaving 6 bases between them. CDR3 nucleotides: TGTGCCAGCAGCTTAGCGATGTTGAACACTGAAGCTTTCTTT. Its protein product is CASSLAMLNTEAFF.

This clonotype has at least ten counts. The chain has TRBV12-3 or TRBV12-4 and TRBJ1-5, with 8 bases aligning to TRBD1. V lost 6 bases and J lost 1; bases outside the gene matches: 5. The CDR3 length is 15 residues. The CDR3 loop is CASSRGRLSNQPQHF. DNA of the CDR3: TGTGCCAGCAGCAGGGGGCGTTTGAGCAATCAGCCCCAGCATTTT.

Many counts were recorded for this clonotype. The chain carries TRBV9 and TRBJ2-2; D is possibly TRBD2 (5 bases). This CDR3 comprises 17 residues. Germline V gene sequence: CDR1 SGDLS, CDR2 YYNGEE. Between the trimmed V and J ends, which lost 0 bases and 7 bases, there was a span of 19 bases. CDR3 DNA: TGTGCCAGCAGCGTAGCGGACGGTGGCAGGAGGCACGGGGAGCTGTTTTTT. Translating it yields CASSVADGGRRHGELFF.

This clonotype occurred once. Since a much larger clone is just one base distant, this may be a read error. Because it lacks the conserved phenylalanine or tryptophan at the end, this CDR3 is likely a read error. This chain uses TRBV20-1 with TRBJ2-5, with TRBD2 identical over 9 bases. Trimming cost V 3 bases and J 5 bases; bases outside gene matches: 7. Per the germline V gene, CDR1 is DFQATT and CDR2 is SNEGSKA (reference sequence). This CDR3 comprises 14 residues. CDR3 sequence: CSARPGLAGETQYS. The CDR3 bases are TGCAGTGCTAGGCCGGGACTAGCTGGGGAGACCCAGTACTCC.

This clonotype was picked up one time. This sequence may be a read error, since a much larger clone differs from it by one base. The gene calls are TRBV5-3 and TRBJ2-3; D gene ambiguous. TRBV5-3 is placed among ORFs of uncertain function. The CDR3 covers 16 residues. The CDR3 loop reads CASSLVRRVLLDTQYF. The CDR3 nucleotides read TGTGCCAGCAGCTTGGTCAGGAGAGTTTTGCTCGATACGCAGTATTTT.

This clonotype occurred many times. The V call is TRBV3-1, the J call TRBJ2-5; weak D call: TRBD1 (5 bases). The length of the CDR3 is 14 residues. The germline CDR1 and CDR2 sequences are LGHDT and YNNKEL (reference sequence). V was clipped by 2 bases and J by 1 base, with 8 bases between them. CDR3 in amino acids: CASSQTGSQETQYF. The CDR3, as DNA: TGTGCCAGCAGCCAAACAGGATCCCAAGAGACCCAGTACTTC.

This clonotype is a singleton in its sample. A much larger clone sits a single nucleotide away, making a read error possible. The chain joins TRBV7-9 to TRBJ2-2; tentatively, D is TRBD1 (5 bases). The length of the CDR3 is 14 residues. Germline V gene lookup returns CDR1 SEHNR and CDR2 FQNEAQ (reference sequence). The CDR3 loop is CASGFVQGTGELFF. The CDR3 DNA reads TGTGCCAGCGGCTTCGTCCAGGGCACCGGGGAGCTGTTTTTT.

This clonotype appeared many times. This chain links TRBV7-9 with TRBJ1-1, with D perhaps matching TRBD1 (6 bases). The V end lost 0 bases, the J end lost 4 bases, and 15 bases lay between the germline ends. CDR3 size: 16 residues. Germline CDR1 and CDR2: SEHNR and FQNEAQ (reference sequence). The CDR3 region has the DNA TGTGCCAGCAGCTTAGCCAAACAGGGTCGGCTCACTGAAGCTTTCTTT. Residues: CASSLAKQGRLTEAFF.

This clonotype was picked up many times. As DNA, the CDR3 is TGTGCCAGCAAATTTAGCGGGGGGGCCAATGAGCAGTTCTTC. Translation gives CASKFSGGANEQFF. The rearrangement uses TRBV6-5 and TRBJ2-1, with 11 bases aligning to TRBD2. Germline loops: CDR1 MNHEY, CDR2 SVGAGI. The V segment lost 7 bases and the J segment 6 bases; nucleotides outside the gene matches: 5. The CDR3 contains 14 residues.

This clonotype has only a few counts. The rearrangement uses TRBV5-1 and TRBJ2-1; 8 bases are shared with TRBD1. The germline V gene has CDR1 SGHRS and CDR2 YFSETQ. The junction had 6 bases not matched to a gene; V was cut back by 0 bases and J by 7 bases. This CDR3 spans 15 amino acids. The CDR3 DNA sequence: TGCGCCAGCAGCTTGGGGACAGGGTTATCAAATGAGCAGTTCTTC. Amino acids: CASSLGTGLSNEQFF.